This T cell receptor (beta chain) was observed in a study of cytomegalovirus exposure and HLA in healthy donors (dated by TCRdb to 2017 to 2019). Regarding the study in general: An earlier analysis of under 600 of the donors reported 250 to 350 Gb of sequence data and more than 90 million unique TCR beta sequences from about 200 million T cells. Around 320 gigabases of sequencing data and approximately 84 million unique TCR sequences were included in an early release covering around 650 HLA-typed donors. Of the roughly 400 genotyped donors, approximately 83% fell in the genetic ancestry cluster associated with self-reported Caucasian donors. The aim of the study was to test whether cataloging public T cell receptors could identify signatures of past pathogen exposure. The T cell repertoires of some 670 subjects were profiled by immunosequencing and related to cytomegalovirus serostatus. Along with the roughly 700-subject first cohort, a separate validation cohort of more than 90 different subjects was used. To predict cytomegalovirus infection status, the study brought together high-throughput TCR immunosequencing, statistical association of individual TCRs with disease status, and machine learning. A later analysis re-analyzed previously published TCR beta repertoires from roughly 600 donors and added high-resolution HLA genotyping to study TCR occurrence patterns. In the later analysis, no new phenotypic data were used to find candidate immune exposures; instead, reliance was placed on TCR beta sequences and their occurrence across donors. In an earlier analysis of 500 to 650 of the donors, high-throughput TCR beta sequencing was used to judge whether each TCR beta V gene segment behaved as functional or pseudogenic. Donor age, sex, ethnicity and CMV serostatus were compiled together with the repertoire data. Genome-wide SNP genotypes for about three fifths of the roughly 670 donors were used in a later genetic analysis, which treated that subset as a discovery cohort. All discovery cohort repertoires had been generated on a single sequencing platform. HLA typing covered class I and class II loci at four-digit resolution. The number of typed donors differed by locus: about 620-640 for A, B, C, DRB1 and DQB1; 522 for DQA1; approximately 610 for DPA1; and roughly 470 for DPB1. Because of strong linkage in the cohort, roughly five DR-DQ haplotypes were treated as single units for association and clustering. Among about 400 genotyped donors of the cohort, an average of roughly 230,000 unique TCR beta nucleotide sequences was sequenced per donor, of which 15% to 20% were non-productive.

Points on this clone: What antigen it recognizes has not been identified. No base qualities exist here, and no much larger clone lies one base off it.

Based on the germline V gene, the CDR1 and CDR2 sequences are SGHDN and FVKESK. CDR3 length: 16 amino acids, cysteine to phenylalanine. Of all the DNA, just the CDR3 is kept, 48 bases in frame from base 1. Clipping removes 4 bases from V and 4 bases from J, with 9 as the unmatched junction base count. The cohort consisted of more than 650 healthy bone marrow donors. Cohort members were all nominally healthy when sampled, although unrecorded immune exposures were likely present. The donor was CMV seropositive and was included in the group of 250 to 300 seropositive cohort members. Each donor provided a peripheral blood sample, and peripheral blood mononuclear cells were used for TCR beta sequencing. Genomic DNA extraction from the blood cell samples was performed with the Qiagen DNeasy Blood Extraction Kit. Library method: the immunoSEQ multiplex PCR assay. For the multiplex PCR, a mixture combining 60 forward primers for TCR Vbeta segments and 13 reverse primers for TCR Jbeta segments was used. The CDR3 region of rearranged TCR beta genes was amplified from genomic DNA with a multiplex PCR assay. Amplified TCR beta libraries were sequenced as 87-base-pair reads on the Illumina HiSeq System. Regarding the original processing steps: Across the 670 or so repertoires, a later analysis counted 78 million or so unique TCR beta chains, around 11 million of which were shared by at least two donors. Raw reads were error-corrected and collapsed into unique sequences by a nearest-neighbor algorithm in which closely related sequences were merged to remove PCR and sequencing errors. To assign V, D and J gene segments, CDR3 sequences were aligned to IMGT reference sequences. For a sequence to be retained, a match of at least six nucleotides to both a V gene segment and a J gene segment was required. Rearrangements were called productive when the CDR3 lacked stop codons and stayed in frame with V and J; all others were non-productive. CDR3 was defined by IMGT convention, running from the second conserved V-encoded cysteine to the conserved J-encoded phenylalanine. In an earlier analysis of some 550 of the donors, sequences lacking an unambiguous match to a single V gene segment were excluded. In an earlier analysis of 587 of the donors, V segments were called functional above 56.7% productive rearrangements and were called segregating when the between-donor standard deviation exceeded 5%. A statistical classification framework was built to diagnose cytomegalovirus status from the catalog of TCR beta chain sequences. In a later analysis, TCR nucleotide sequences were compared against IMGT/GENE-DB human TR gene sequences so that V and J genes could be assigned. In a later analysis, CDR3 sequences and most-parsimonious VDJ recombination scenarios were assigned using the TCRdist pipeline. In a later analysis, each TCR beta chain was defined by its CDR3 amino acid sequence together with its V-gene family, and reads without a unique V-gene family were excluded. A later analysis removed over 500 highly shared, low-generation-probability nucleotide sequences to deal with suspected cross-contamination and a sequencing artifact. A later analysis calculated a clonal expansion index for each public chain from normalized within-repertoire ranks of inferred template counts. In a later analysis, generation probabilities were computed using a VDJ recombination model fitted to out-of-frame rearrangements, and the results were checked against IGoR. A later analysis scored TCR-TCR, TCR-HLA and TCR-CMV co-occurrence with hypergeometric tests, applying a repertoire-size bias correction to TCR pairs. In a later analysis, false discovery rates were estimated by permuting HLA or CMV assignments 20 times. A later analysis grouped co-occurring TCRs with DBSCAN, adding TCRdist sequence similarity when clustering within HLA-allele-positive subsets. For co-occurrence clustering, repertoires with fewer than 30,000 or more than 120,000 public chains were excluded, along with 5 or 6 repertoires with anomalous nucleotide sharing. TCRdb retrieved this table from immuneACCESS and kept in-frame rearrangements only. Not all clones are present; in checked studies, unresolved V genes account for under half, and no reason is known for the remainder. V, J and clone size are those of that table, while D and trimming were read from the DNA. The sample contains around 150,000 clones, approximately 80% of them found a single time. The ten largest clones add up to around 6.9% of the sample.

General conclusions and limits of the study: According to a later genetic analysis, donors in an Asian-associated ancestry cluster had fewer N-insertions in productive TCRs than the approximately 670-donor mean. Because some donors lacked HLA typing at each locus, the association tests relied only on the typed subset. The study gave a list of 150 to 200 TCR beta chains associated with cytomegalovirus. In a later analysis, HLA-associated TCR beta chains showed more clonal expansion and lower generation probabilities than non-associated chains that were equally common. In a later genetic analysis, a missense DCLRE1C variant was associated with V-gene and J-gene trimming of TCR beta chains, and the association was replicated in an independent cohort. Only TCR beta chains were sequenced in this cohort, and the absence of alpha or paired-chain data limited detectable features. While some public TCRs were present in many individuals, most TCR sequences turned up only very rarely across donors. In a later analysis, around 17,000 TCR beta sequences were associated with specific HLA alleles at a false discovery rate of 0.05. The 87-base-pair reads could not distinguish some IMGT-functional V segments, including TRBV6-2 and TRBV6-3, so those segments were excluded. Roughly uniform sequencing depth across donors was assumed in presence/absence analyses, although this assumption may not hold. In a later analysis, most CMV-associated TCR beta chains were found to appear HLA-restricted, with HLA associations seemingly driven largely by CMV exposure. When HLA alleles, especially DR and DQ, strongly co-occurred, TCR associations were difficult to assign to individual alleles. In an earlier analysis of 450 to 750 of the donors, most TCR beta V segments appeared in productive rearrangements about 90% or about 30% of the time, broadly matching IMGT annotations. Because counts were too low, about 15 rarely observed V segments, including chromosome 9 orphons, were left out of the earlier analysis of 500 to 650 of the donors. Linkage disequilibrium might explain the correlated functional status among segregating V segments, but an unknown experimental factor could not be ruled out. In vitro tests confirmed that a few of the cytomegalovirus-associated TCR beta chains recognize cytomegalovirus antigens. It was suggested by the authors that the approach could potentially be generalized to other disease states and immunological phenotypes. The classifier was reported to diagnose cytomegalovirus status with high specificity and sensitivity in both the original and validation cohorts. A cluster of highly shared sequence variants was judged likely to represent a technical artifact of the sequencing pipeline. A further reported finding was that TCR beta sequences accurately predicted the HLA-A and HLA-B alleles for most subjects in the first cohort. A later analysis reported that several top co-occurrence clusters appeared linked to parvovirus B19, influenza, CMV and Epstein-Barr virus. According to a later analysis, TCR association rates differed among HLA loci, with DRB1 alleles showing the most associated TCRs and HLA-C alleles showing the fewest. The only immune exposure information available for the cohort was CMV serostatus.

The chain is made from TRBV14 and TRBJ1-2, with TRBD1 identical over 10 junction bases. Sequencing was carried out using PBMCs. The sequence derives from a male donor in good health and CMV-seropositive. The CDR3 in this case is CASSLWDRGLTYGYTF. The sequence in DNA is TGTGCCAGCAGCCTTTGGGACAGGGGCCTAACCTATGGCTACACCTTC.